The 24 T cell receptor beta chains below all came from one sample that was sequenced in a study of OX40 agonist ivuxolimab in advanced cancers. Profiling relied on immunoSEQ multiplex PCR, and the TCRdb table lists in-frame clones only, not all of them. The sample contains 60,000 to 90,000 clones, around 80% of which appear only once. The sequencing here drew on CD4+ or CD8+ T cells sorted from blood, taken in a trial of the OX40 agonist ivuxolimab. The receptors come from an adult with an advanced solid tumor such as melanoma, head and neck, liver or kidney cancer.

CDR3 in amino acids: CASSEAEGRYEQYF. The CDR3 DNA reads TGTGCCAGCAGTGAAGCGGAGGGGAGGTACGAGCAGTACTTC. The chain has TRBV6-1 and TRBJ2-7, with D perhaps TRBD2 (6 bases). V lost 0 bases and J lost 4, with 10 bases in between. This CDR3 contains 14 residues. CDR1 is MNHNS, CDR2 SASEGT, per germline.

The gene calls are TRBV19 and TRBJ2-1; 9 bases fit TRBD2. The CDR3 runs to 15 residues. Looked up from germline, CDR1 is LNHDA and CDR2 is SQIVND (reference sequence). V lost 7 bases, J lost 7 bases, and 11 bases stayed unmatched. Written as DNA, the CDR3 is TGTGCCAGTACCCTCTCGGCGGGGGGGCCGAATGAGCAGTTCTTC. It codes for CASTLSAGGPNEQFF.

CDR3 in DNA: TGTGCCAGCAGTGATACGGGTAGCGGGTCAGATACGCAGTATTTT. Encoded protein: CASSDTGSGSDTQYF. J is TRBJ2-3 and V is TRBV6-4; 7 bases are a match to TRBD2. With V trimmed by 3 bases and J by 4 bases, 7 bases remained unmatched. The CDR3 sequence is 15 residues long. Germline V lookup: CDR1 MRHNA, CDR2 SNTAGT.

A word on this clone: An end of the junction differs from the germline gene, which may be a read error. This rearrangement joins TRBV10-2 to TRBJ1-2; a possible D gene is TRBD1 (6 bases). Per the germline V gene, CDR1 is WSHSY and CDR2 is SAAADI. The CDR3 runs 13 residues. The CDR3 nucleotides read TGTGCCACCTACCCCGGGTCAGGGGAGGACTACACCTTC. It codes for CATYPGSGEDYTF.

The V and J genes are TRBV4-3 and TRBJ2-2, with D unclear. The germline V gene encodes CDR1 LGHNA and CDR2 YSLEER. The CDR3 has 17 residues. V was clipped by 0 bases and J by 1 base, with 12 bases between them. The CDR3 loop reads CASSQDIRSQNTGELFF. The CDR3 region has the DNA TGCGCCAGCAGCCAAGATATACGGTCTCAGAACACCGGGGAGCTGTTTTTT.

The chain has TRBV6-5 and TRBJ2-7; possibly TRBD1 for D (6 bases). The germline V gene has CDR1 MNHEY and CDR2 SVGAGI. CDR3 length: 14 residues. Trimming shortened V by 0 bases and J by 2 bases, and 8 bases separated the two germline ends. This CDR3 reads CASSYSQGPYEQYF. CDR3 nucleotides: TGTGCCAGCAGTTACTCTCAGGGGCCCTACGAGCAGTACTTC.

The chain carries TRBV19 and TRBJ1-3; possibly TRBD1 for D (5 bases). V lost 7 bases, J lost 4 bases, and 17 bases lay in between. In germline, CDR1 is LNHDA, CDR2 SQIVND (reference sequence). The CDR3 totals 15 residues. Here the CDR3 reads CASKYSGIDGNTIYF. The CDR3 bases are TGTGCCAGTAAATATTCAGGGATTGACGGAAACACCATATATTTT.

This clone came up a few times. The chain recombines TRBV27 with TRBJ2-7, with 9 bases matching TRBD1. The junction had 6 bases not matched to a gene; V was cut back by 5 bases and J by 4 bases. Germline CDR1 and CDR2: MNHEY and SMNVEV (reference sequence). There are 14 residues in the CDR3. In DNA, the CDR3 is TGTGCCAGCAGTCCGGGACAGGGTTGGTACGAGCAGTACTTC. This sequence encodes CASSPGQGWYEQYF.

The genes are TRBV27 and TRBJ2-1; perhaps TRBD2 as D (5 bases). Germline V CDR1 and CDR2: MNHEY, SMNVEV (reference sequence). V was shortened by 5 bases and J by 1 base, with 12 bases between the two germline ends. The CDR3 runs 15 residues. In DNA, the CDR3 is TGTGCCAGCAGTCCCGCCACGGGGTCCTACAATGAGCAGTTCTTC. Encoded protein: CASSPATGSYNEQFF.

The sample holds a few counts of this clone. The rearrangement joins TRBV27 to TRBJ2-1; the match to TRBD2 covers 8 bases. V dropped 2 bases and J dropped 7; count of bases not matched to a gene: 7. Germline V gene data show CDR1 as MNHEY and CDR2 as SMNVEV (reference sequence). CDR3 length: 15 amino acids. The CDR3 DNA reads TGTGCCAGCAGTTTAGTCCGGGGGGGTCGGAATGAGCAGTTCTTC. This gives the protein CASSLVRGGRNEQFF.

This clone was picked up a small number of times. The J gene is TRBJ2-4, the V gene TRBV2; perhaps TRBD2 as D (6 bases). Germline assignment: CDR1 SNHLY and CDR2 FYNNEI. The CDR3 has 14 residues. V shed 7 bases and J shed 0 bases, with 10 bases lying between them. Written as DNA, the CDR3 is TGTGCCAGCATAGCGGAGATAGCCAAAAACATTCAGTACTTC. It yields the protein CASIAEIAKNIQYF.

The chain employs TRBV6-1 and TRBJ2-7; 7 nucleotides agree with TRBD1. V gave up 7 bases and J gave up 7 bases; unmatched junction bases: 10. The CDR3 is made up of 13 amino acids. CDR1 and CDR2 (germline): MNHNS, SASEGT. The CDR3 coding sequence is TGTGCCAGCACAGGACAGGTTAACTGGGAGCAGTACTTC. This encodes CASTGQVNWEQYF.

The chain joins TRBV29-1 to TRBJ1-1, with a weak D call TRBD1 (5 bases). Deletions cut 7 bases from V and 3 bases from J, with 12 bases between. The CDR3 runs 12 residues. Germline V gene lookup returns CDR1 SQVTM and CDR2 ANQGSEA. The CDR3 nucleotides read TGCAGCGCGGGACGAAGCGACACTGAAGCTTTCTTT. This sequence encodes CSAGRSDTEAFF.

This clone showed up just a few times. The V gene is TRBV10-3, the J gene TRBJ2-3; D not resolved. CDR1 is ENHRY, CDR2 SYGVKD, per germline. The V end was cut by 8 bases, the J end by 6 bases, with 18 bases between. The CDR3 runs to 14 residues. CDR3 DNA: TGTGCCATCGGTCCGTCCCCCTTTGTGGATACGCAGTATTTT. Translating it yields CAIGPSPFVDTQYF.

This clone was seen only once. One junction end does not reproduce the germline sequence, and a read error may be involved. Within the sample, other DNA sequences also encode this same CDR3. This chain links TRBV5-1 with TRBJ2-7, with D maybe TRBD1 (6 bases). The CDR3 runs to 13 residues. The germline gives CDR1 SGHRS, CDR2 YFSETQ. CDR3 loop: CASSLGQVREQYF. CDR3 coding DNA: TGTGCCAGCAGCTTGGGACAAGTACGAGAGCAGTACTTC.

J is TRBJ2-7 and V is TRBV29-1; 7 bases fit TRBD1. CDR1 and CDR2 from the germline V gene are SQVTM and ANQGSEA. Unmatched junction bases numbered 16, after V lost 4 bases and J lost 7 bases. This CDR3 spans 15 amino acids. The CDR3 protein is CSVAQWQGESGEQYF. CDR3 sequence (DNA): TGCAGCGTTGCCCAATGGCAGGGGGAATCGGGTGAGCAGTACTTC.

The CDR3 coding sequence is TGTGCCAGCAGCTTGGGGAGCGGGAGAGATGATACGCAGTATTTT. Translated, it gives CASSLGSGRDDTQYF. This chain links TRBV5-4 with TRBJ2-3, with 8 bases identical to TRBD2. The CDR3 is 15 amino acids. Germline V gene sequence: CDR1 SGHNT, CDR2 YYREEE (reference sequence). J lost 6 bases, V lost 0 bases, and 6 bases had no gene match.

The chain joins TRBV10-3 to TRBJ2-5; weak D call: TRBD2 (5 bases). V was cut by 6 bases and J by 1 base, with 12 bases left in between. CDR1 ENHRY and CDR2 SYGVKD come from the germline V gene. This CDR3 is built from 14 residues. CDR3 in amino acids: CAIRDTSTQETQYF. Here the CDR3 DNA reads TGTGCCATCAGGGATACTAGTACCCAAGAGACCCAGTACTTC.

The chain carries TRBV19 and TRBJ2-2; tentative D call: TRBD1 (6 bases). The CDR3 runs to 15 residues. Germline-derived CDR1 and CDR2 are LNHDA and SQIVND (reference sequence). V shed 6 bases and J shed 3 bases, with 14 bases lying between them. The DNA for the CDR3 is TGTGCCAGTAGCACCGGGACACTTGACACCGGGGAGCTGTTTTTT. Its protein product is CASSTGTLDTGELFF. Full variable domain (remainder filled in from reference TRBV19 and TRBJ2-2): DGGITQSPKYLFRKEGQNVTLSCEQNLNHDAMYWYRQDPGQGLRLIYYSQIVNDFQKGDIAEGYSVSREKKESFPLTVTSAQKNPTAFYLCASSTGTLDTGELFFGEGSRLTVL.

This chain connects TRBV5-1 to TRBJ1-3; a weak D match, TRBD1 (6 bases). The germline V gene encodes CDR1 SGHRS and CDR2 YFSETQ. The CDR3 consists of 14 residues. V was shortened by 0 bases and J by 5 bases, with 9 bases between the two germline ends. CDR3 in DNA: TGCGCCAGCAGCTTGGGACAGGTTAGAAACACCATATATTTT. As protein: CASSLGQVRNTIYF. Full variable domain (missing parts from reference TRBV5-1 and TRBJ1-3): KAGVTQTPRYLIKTRGQQVTLSCSPISGHRSVSWYQQTPGQGLQFLFEYFSETQRNKGNFPGRFSGRQFSNSRSEMNVSTLELGDSALYLCASSLGQVRNTIYFGEGSWLTVV.

This clone was picked up a small number of times. Written as DNA, the CDR3 is TGTGCCAGCAAGGTCAAGGGAGGGAATTCACCCCTCCACTTT. Its translation: CASKVKGGNSPLHF. The chain joins TRBV6-1 to TRBJ1-6; D is ambiguous. Germline CDR1 MNHNS, CDR2 SASEGT. The CDR3 runs to 14 residues. With 7 bases removed from V and 7 bases from J, the gap between germline ends came to 14 bases.

The CDR3 DNA reads as TGTGCCAGTAGTATAGGGCCCTTCGGTGAAGGGACCCAGTACTTC. Amino acids: CASSIGPFGEGTQYF. The chain carries TRBV19 and TRBJ2-5, with D uncertain. Germline V gene lookup returns CDR1 LNHDA and CDR2 SQIVND (reference sequence). This CDR3 is built from 15 residues. Between the trimmed V and J ends, which lost 1 base and 7 bases, there was a span of 16 bases.

The chain carries TRBV11-1 and TRBJ2-3; no reliable D call. The CDR3 has 13 residues. The germline V gene encodes CDR1 SGHAT and CDR2 FQDESV (reference sequence). The V end was cut by 3 bases, the J end by 4 bases, with 8 bases between. CDR3 in amino acids: CASSFAVSDTQYF. DNA of the CDR3: TGTGCCAGCAGCTTTGCTGTGTCAGATACGCAGTATTTT.

This clone appeared once. The chain recombines TRBV9 with TRBJ2-7; 10 nucleotides agree with TRBD1. This CDR3 region has 15 residues. The ends lost 4 bases at V and 2 bases at J; junction bases unmatched: 6. Germline V gene lookup returns CDR1 SGDLS and CDR2 YYNGEE. Here the CDR3 reads CASSRRQGAPYEQYF. DNA for the CDR3: TGTGCCAGCAGCCGACGACAGGGGGCCCCCTACGAGCAGTACTTC.